Below are 2 T cell receptor beta chains sequenced from a single sample in a study of blood T cell repertoires in COVID-19. Some clones are missing from TCRdb's copy, which holds only in-frame ones; the method was immunoSEQ multiplex PCR. The sample carries roughly 78,000 clones, more than 75% recorded once. The sample consisted of peripheral blood. The receptors come from a woman aged 55-69 years with acute or convalescent COVID-19.

The V call is TRBV6-6, the J call TRBJ2-1; 9 bases align to TRBD2. The CDR3 has 14 amino acids. The ends lost 7 bases at V and 3 bases at J; junction bases unmatched: 4. In germline, CDR1 is MNHNY, CDR2 SVGAGI (reference sequence). The CDR3 loop reads CASIAGGGYNEQFF. CDR3 nucleotides: TGTGCCAGCATCGCGGGAGGGGGCTACAATGAGCAGTTCTTC.

This chain joins TRBV7-9 and TRBJ1-6, with D possibly matching TRBD1 (5 bases). CDR3 length: 16 amino acids. Germline V lookup: CDR1 SEHNR, CDR2 FQNEAQ (reference sequence). V dropped 4 bases and J dropped 10 bases, with 20 bases sitting between them. CDR3 DNA sequence: TGTGCCAGCAGCTCCGGGCATGCGACAGCAGGGTCACCCCTCCACTTT. Translating it yields CASSSGHATAGSPLHF.